The entry below gives a single T cell receptor beta chain sequence along with its context. Its recognized antigen is unknown. No much larger clone exists at a distance of one base, and base qualities are not known. The data are from a study of T-cell reconstitution after alpha-beta-depleted transplantation in children (dated by TCRdb to the mid-2010s). Background for the entire study: Using TCR repertoire profiling, the study quantitatively followed how T-cell immune reconstitution unfolded in children after TCRalphabeta/CD19-depleted allogeneic hematopoietic cell transplantation.

Measured from the cysteine to the phenylalanine, the CDR3 is 16 residues long. Only the CDR3 DNA is retained, 48 bases long and in frame from the first base. After removal of 3 bases from V and 0 bases from J, the junction retains 5 bases not matched to a gene. The library was produced with PCR. The sequencing machine was an Illumina HiSeq 2500. TCR libraries were prepared with molecular barcoding, using unique molecular identifiers to normalize TCRbeta repertoire quantification. The public sequencing data were trimmed at Q25 with fastp and processed into clonotypes with MiXCR by TCRdb, which kept only in-frame beta chains. Rows matching on CDR3 protein sequence are summarized as one entry with the most common DNA and genes. Recorded for this sample are roughly 350,000 distinct CDR3 sequences; about a tenth of them occurred a single time. In total, the top ten clones hold 2% to 3% of the sample.

The chain couples TRBV12-3 or TRBV12-4 to TRBJ2-1, with 7 bases in between that match TRBD1. This sample comprised PBMCs from the stem cell graft donor, obtained from the stem cell graft. The sequence was obtained from a human donor who donated a stem cell graft to a child with acute lymphoblastic leukemia. The CDR3 region: CASSFRGPSSYNEQFF. The DNA sequence follows: TGTGCCAGCAGTTTTAGGGGGCCGAGCTCCTACAATGAGCAGTTCTTC.